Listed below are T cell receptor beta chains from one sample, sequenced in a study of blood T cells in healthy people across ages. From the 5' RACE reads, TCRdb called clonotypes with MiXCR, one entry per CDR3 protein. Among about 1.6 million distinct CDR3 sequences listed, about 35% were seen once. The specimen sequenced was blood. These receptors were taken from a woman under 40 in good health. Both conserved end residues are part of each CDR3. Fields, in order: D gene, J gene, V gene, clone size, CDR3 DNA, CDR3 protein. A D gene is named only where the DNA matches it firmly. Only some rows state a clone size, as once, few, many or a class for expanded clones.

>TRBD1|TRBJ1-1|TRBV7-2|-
TGTGCCAGCAGCCCCCTTGGACAGGGGGCAGCTGAAGCTTTCTTT
CASSPLGQGAAEAFF
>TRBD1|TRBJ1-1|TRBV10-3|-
TGTGCCACCACGACAGGGGACACTGAAGCTTTCTTT
CATTTGDTEAFF
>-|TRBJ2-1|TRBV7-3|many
TGTGCCATCCCCGGGACTTCCTCCTACAATGAGCAGTTCTTC
CAIPGTSSYNEQFF
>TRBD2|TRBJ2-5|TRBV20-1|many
TGCAGTGCTAGACCGGTAGCGGGGGCGTGGAAAGAGACCCAGTACTTC
CSARPVAGAWKETQYF
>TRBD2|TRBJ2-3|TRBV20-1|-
TGCAGTGCCTCATTGAGGGACTATAAAACTAGCACAGATACGCAGTATTTT
CSASLRDYKTSTDTQYF
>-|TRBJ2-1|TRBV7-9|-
TGTGCCAGCAGCTCCTCGATCGGGCGGAGCTACAAAAATGAGCAGTTCTTC
CASSSSIGRSYKNEQFF
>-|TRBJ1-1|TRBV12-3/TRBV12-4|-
TGTGCCAGCACCATAGGCACCACTGAAGCTTTCTTT
CASTIGTTEAFF
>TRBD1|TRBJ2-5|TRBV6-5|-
TGTGCCAGCAGAAAAGTGGGACAGGGGCAAGAGACCCAGTACTTC
CASRKVGQGQETQYF
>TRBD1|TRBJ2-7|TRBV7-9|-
TGTGCCAGCAGCACACCCAGTTATGGCAGGGGGCGCCCCTACGAGCAGTACTTC
CASSTPSYGRGRPYEQYF
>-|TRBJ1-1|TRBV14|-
TGTGCCAGCAGCCAAGATTTGGGTCTTACTGAAGCTTTCTTT
CASSQDLGLTEAFF